These 30 T cell receptor beta chains were sequenced from one sample in a study of T cells after yellow fever vaccination. MiXCR, run by TCRdb on the 5' RACE reads, gives a single entry per CDR3 protein. The sample shows hundreds of thousands of distinct CDR3 sequences, about 12% of them seen only once. The sample here was PBMCs, taken on the day of the yellow fever booster vaccination. The receptors come from a man between 25 and 39 years old who received the YFV17D yellow fever vaccine.

The chain employs TRBV7-2 and TRBJ2-7; D unclear. Germline lookup yields CDR1 SGHTA and CDR2 FQGNSA. The CDR3 is made up of 15 amino acids. V was trimmed by 2 bases and J by 0 bases, leaving 11 bases between them. In DNA, the CDR3 is TGTGCCAGCAGCTTAAAAGGCCCCAGCTCCTACGAGCAGTACTTC. It is translated as CASSLKGPSSYEQYF.

The J gene is TRBJ2-1, the V gene TRBV5-1, with 13 bases fitting TRBD2. V lost 5 bases to trimming and J lost 0 bases; unmatched junction nucleotides: 8. This CDR3 has 18 residues. CDR1 is SGHRS and CDR2 is YFSETQ in the germline V gene. The CDR3 region is CASSPTSGRRSSYNEQFF. Written as DNA, the CDR3 is TGCGCCAGCAGTCCGACTAGCGGGAGGCGTAGCTCCTACAATGAGCAGTTCTTC.

This clonotype was detected only a few times. The rearrangement joins TRBV6-5 to TRBJ2-3, with 8 nucleotides matching TRBD2. CDR1 and CDR2 (germline): MNHEY, SVGAGI. Trimming cost V 7 bases and J 5 bases; bases outside gene matches: 2. The CDR3 spans 12 residues. For the CDR3, the DNA is TGTGCCAGCACGGGAGGGGAAGATACGCAGTATTTT. Translation gives CASTGGEDTQYF.

This clonotype occurred a few times. The chain recombines TRBV28 with TRBJ1-1; 7 bases map to TRBD1. The ends lost 5 bases at V and 5 bases at J; junction bases unmatched: 2. This CDR3 spans 12 amino acids. From germline, CDR1 is MDHEN and CDR2 SYDVKM. Here the CDR3 reads CASSTGVTEAFF. CDR3 in DNA: TGTGCCAGCAGTACAGGGGTGACTGAAGCTTTCTTT.

The chain recombines TRBV11-3 with TRBJ2-1; D is perhaps TRBD2 (5 bases). The germline V gene encodes CDR1 SGHNT and CDR2 YENEEA. The CDR3 is made up of 16 amino acids. Trimming left V 5 bases short and J 2 bases short, with 16 bases between. The CDR3: CASSETGSSPYNEQFF. CDR3 DNA: TGTGCCAGCAGCGAGACCGGGTCTAGCCCCTACAATGAGCAGTTCTTC.

V usage is TRBV7-9 and J usage is TRBJ2-7; 8 bases line up with TRBD1. The CDR3 contains 16 residues. The V and J ends lost 4 bases and 3 bases, in that order; junction bases with no gene match: 11. The V gene's germline CDR1 is SEHNR and CDR2 FQNEAQ (reference sequence). The CDR3 sequence: CASSWDGTGQSYEQYF. The DNA for the CDR3 is TGTGCCAGCAGCTGGGATGGGACAGGACAAAGCTACGAGCAGTACTTC. Variable domain in full (rest from reference TRBV7-9 and TRBJ2-7): DTGVSQNPRHKITKRGQNVTFRCDPISEHNRLYWYRQTLGQGPEFLTYFQNEAQLEKSRLLSDRFSAERPKGSFSTLEIQRTEQGDSAMYLCASSWDGTGQSYEQYFGPGTRLTVT.

This clonotype was observed a handful of times. The chain joins TRBV5-1 to TRBJ2-5; D is uncertain. The CDR3 extends over 14 amino acids. The V end was cut by 4 bases, the J end by 3 bases, with 13 bases between. Germline V gives CDR1 SGHRS, CDR2 YFSETQ. CDR3 sequence (DNA): TGCGCCAGCAGCATACTCGGCAGAAAAGAGACCCAGTACTTC. Its protein product is CASSILGRKETQYF.

This clonotype was recorded a few times. The chain combines TRBV5-6 with TRBJ1-1, with 7 nucleotides matching TRBD1. The germline V gene has CDR1 SGHDT and CDR2 YYEEEE. V lost 3 bases, J lost 0 bases, and 11 bases stayed unmatched. This CDR3 has 17 amino acids. Written as DNA, the CDR3 is TGTGCCAGCAGCTACCGGGACAGAATTTCGATGAACACTGAAGCTTTCTTT. Residues: CASSYRDRISMNTEAFF. Supplemented by reference TRBV5-6 and TRBJ1-1, the full variable domain reads DAGVTQSPTHLIKTRGQQVTLRCSPKSGHDTVSWYQQALGQGPQFIFQYYEEEERQRGNFPDRFSGHQFPNYSSELNVNALLLGDSALYLCASSYRDRISMNTEAFFGQGTRLTVV.

The CDR3 sequence is CASSFRDRGNEQYF. The CDR3 DNA is TGTGCCAGCAGTTTCCGGGACAGGGGGAACGAGCAGTACTTC. This chain links TRBV27 with TRBJ2-7; 11 nucleotides agree with TRBD1. CDR1 is MNHEY and CDR2 is SMNVEV in the germline V gene (reference sequence). V lost 3 bases, J lost 5 bases, and 3 bases stayed unmatched. This CDR3 is built from 14 residues.

This clonotype has a handful of counts. The CDR3 DNA is TGTGCCAGCAGCCCCCTCGTTCCGACCAGCTCCTACGAGCAGTACTTC. Its translation is CASSPLVPTSSYEQYF. The chain recombines TRBV6-2 or TRBV6-3 with TRBJ2-7, with D uncertain. Germline V gene data show CDR1 as MNHEY and CDR2 as SVGEGT. V was clipped by 6 bases and J by 0 bases, with 18 bases between them. The CDR3 length is 16 residues.

A few counts support this clonotype. CDR3 protein: CASSFEGNTDTQYF. CDR3 nucleotides: TGTGCCAGCAGCTTTGAGGGTAACACAGATACGCAGTATTTT. This chain links TRBV7-3 with TRBJ2-3; weak D call: TRBD2 (5 bases). V gave up 3 bases and J gave up 2 bases, with 9 bases separating them. The CDR3 is made up of 14 amino acids. CDR1 SGHTA and CDR2 FQGTGA come from the germline V gene.

The rearrangement uses TRBV20-1 and TRBJ2-7; no clear D. The DNA end is a closer match to TRBJ2-1, so the J assignment may be wrong. The CDR3 sequence is 14 residues long. From germline, CDR1 is DFQATT and CDR2 SNEGSKA (reference sequence). The CDR3 sequence: CSARVGSLHYEQFF. The CDR3 DNA sequence: TGCAGTGCTAGAGTGGGTAGCCTCCACTACGAGCAGTTCTTC.

V is TRBV28 and J is TRBJ2-2, with D hard to call. The CDR3 runs 14 residues. Germline V gene data show CDR1 as MDHEN and CDR2 as SYDVKM. The V end was cut by 5 bases, the J end by 5 bases, with 12 bases between. CDR3 bases: TGTGCCAGCAGTCACGGTTCTCGGACCGGGGAGCTGTTTTTT. Protein: CASSHGSRTGELFF.

This clonotype was observed a few times. J is TRBJ2-1 and V is TRBV29-1; unclear D gene. CDR1 and CDR2 from the germline V gene are SQVTM and ANQGSEA. V was trimmed by 7 bases and J by 2 bases, leaving 12 bases between them. CDR3 size: 13 residues. The CDR3 region has the DNA TGCAGCGGAAACAGCAACCCCTACAATGAGCAGTTCTTC. This encodes CSGNSNPYNEQFF.

The chain joins TRBV5-1 to TRBJ2-5; 10 nucleotides agree with TRBD1. Germline V gene sequence: CDR1 SGHRS, CDR2 YFSETQ. The CDR3 length is 14 residues. The junction had 7 bases not matched to a gene; V was cut back by 6 bases and J by 5 bases. Written as DNA, the CDR3 is TGCGCCAGCACCATTGACAGGGGGCGGGAGACCCAGTACTTC. Translation: CASTIDRGRETQYF.

This clonotype has more than one count but fewer than ten. The chain employs TRBV30 and TRBJ2-1; a possible D gene is TRBD2 (6 bases). Looked up from germline, CDR1 is GTSNPN and CDR2 is SVGIG (reference sequence). Trimming took 4 bases from V and 13 from J, leaving 17 bases between them. There are 12 residues in the CDR3. CDR3 DNA sequence: TGTGCCTGGACACCCCTCGGGGGAGCCCAGTTCTTC. This codes for CAWTPLGGAQFF.

The chain recombines TRBV15 with TRBJ2-7; no definite D call. CDR3 length: 12 amino acids. V lost 3 bases and J lost 4, with 7 bases in between. Germline-derived CDR1 and CDR2 are LNHNV and YYDKDF (reference sequence). The CDR3 sequence: CATSRSGYEQYF. Written as DNA, the CDR3 is TGTGCCACCAGCAGGTCAGGATACGAGCAGTACTTC.

The V and J genes are TRBV27 and TRBJ1-4, with D possibly matching TRBD1 (5 bases). The ends were cut back, 2 bases at V and 7 bases at J, with 11 bases in the middle. The CDR3 has 14 residues. Germline lookup yields CDR1 MNHEY and CDR2 SMNVEV (reference sequence). CDR3 protein: CASSLAGQGEKLFF. CDR3 in DNA: TGTGCCAGCAGTTTAGCGGGGCAGGGTGAAAAACTGTTTTTT.

J is TRBJ2-2 and V is TRBV18; the D gene is possibly TRBD2 (5 bases). CDR3 length: 17 amino acids. V was clipped by 2 bases and J by 0 bases, with 13 bases between them. Germline CDR1 reads KGHSH; CDR2 reads LQKENI. CDR3 sequence reads: CASSPTRPTTNTGELFF. In nucleotides, the CDR3 is TGTGCCAGCTCACCAACCCGCCCGACTACGAACACCGGGGAGCTGTTTTTT.

The rearrangement uses TRBV20-1 and TRBJ1-4; D gene unclear. The CDR3 sequence is 13 residues long. Germline loops: CDR1 DFQATT, CDR2 SNEGSKA (reference sequence). V was cut by 2 bases and J by 2 bases, with 6 bases left in between. The CDR3 coding sequence is TGCAGTGCTAGAACCGGCACTAATGAAAAACTGTTTTTT. It specifies CSARTGTNEKLFF.

The sample holds a few counts of this clonotype. The J gene is TRBJ2-1, the V gene TRBV7-2; 7 bases align to TRBD1. CDR1 is SGHTA, CDR2 FQGNSA, per germline. Trimming removed 1 base from V and 0 bases from J; junction bases left unmatched: 3. The CDR3 sequence is 16 residues long. The CDR3 protein is CASSLVGTVSYNEQFF. In nucleotides, the CDR3 is TGTGCCAGCAGCTTAGTTGGGACAGTCTCCTACAATGAGCAGTTCTTC.

This chain joins TRBV2 and TRBJ2-5; tentatively, D is TRBD2 (5 bases). The germline CDR1 and CDR2 sequences are SNHLY and FYNNEI. This CDR3 has 11 amino acids. Trimming stripped 7 bases from V and 3 bases from J, with 6 bases between. Here the CDR3 reads CASMREETQYF. The CDR3 DNA sequence: TGTGCCAGCATGCGGGAAGAGACCCAGTACTTC.

In this sample, this clonotype turned up a few times. The J gene is TRBJ1-3, the V gene TRBV30; no reliable D call. The ends were cut back, 0 bases at V and 4 bases at J, with 4 bases in the middle. The CDR3 consists of 12 residues. Germline lookup yields CDR1 GTSNPN and CDR2 SVGIG (reference sequence). As DNA, the CDR3 is TGTGCCTGGAGTGTCAGCGGAAACACCATATATTTT. Protein: CAWSVSGNTIYF.

The rearrangement links TRBV20-1 to TRBJ1-6; a possible D gene is TRBD1 (5 bases). This CDR3 contains 14 residues. From germline, CDR1 is DFQATT and CDR2 SNEGSKA (reference sequence). V was pared by 0 bases and J by 6 bases, with 9 bases between. CDR3 DNA sequence: TGCAGTGCTAGAGATTTGGGGCGTAATTCACCCCTCCACTTT. This encodes CSARDLGRNSPLHF.

The table lists this clonotype with a few counts. This chain joins TRBV28 and TRBJ2-3; tentative D call: TRBD2 (6 bases). The germline gives CDR1 MDHEN, CDR2 SYDVKM. Trimming shortened V by 5 bases and J by 5 bases, and 14 bases separated the two germline ends. CDR3 length: 14 residues. The CDR3 coding sequence is TGTGCCAGCAGTCTCGGGACTGTGGTAGATACGCAGTATTTT. Amino acid sequence: CASSLGTVVDTQYF.

This clonotype was detected only a few times. This chain connects TRBV2 to TRBJ1-5, with unresolved D. From germline, CDR1 is SNHLY and CDR2 FYNNEI. V was cut by 3 bases and J by 4 bases, with 4 bases left in between. CDR3 length: 12 amino acids. The CDR3 bases are TGTGCCAGCAGTGACCAGAATCAGCCCCAGCATTTT. Residues: CASSDQNQPQHF.

This chain links TRBV12-3 or TRBV12-4 with TRBJ1-5; D may be TRBD1 (6 bases). The CDR3 runs to 14 residues. V gave up 2 bases and J gave up 5 bases, with 10 bases separating them. The CDR3 nucleotides read TGTGCCAGCAGTTTACGGGGGGCCTATCAGCCCCAGCATTTT. This codes for CASSLRGAYQPQHF.

The chain has TRBV12-3 or TRBV12-4 and TRBJ1-1, with D possibly being TRBD1 (5 bases). The V gene lost 7 bases and the J gene lost 0 bases, with 12 bases spanning the gap. The CDR3 is made up of 14 amino acids. CDR3 loop: CASTPGRMNTEAFF. The CDR3 coding sequence is TGTGCCAGCACCCCGGGACGGATGAACACTGAAGCTTTCTTT.

This chain joins TRBV20-1 and TRBJ1-5; the D is unclear. Germline loops: CDR1 DFQATT, CDR2 SNEGSKA (reference sequence). With 3 bases removed from V and 3 bases from J, the gap between germline ends came to 12 bases. This CDR3 is built from 14 residues. The CDR3 sequence is CSARRTRFNQPQHF. The CDR3 nucleotides are TGCAGTGCTAGGCGCACCCGGTTCAATCAGCCCCAGCATTTT.

This clonotype was counted only a few times. The V gene is TRBV28, the J gene TRBJ2-1; D could derive from TRBD1 or TRBD2 (6 bases each). V was cut by 7 bases and J by 6 bases, with 19 bases left in between. This CDR3 contains 15 residues. Germline lookup yields CDR1 MDHEN and CDR2 SYDVKM. Written as DNA, the CDR3 is TGTGCCAGCATGGGGGCTAGCGTAGGGTCCAATGAGCAGTTCTTC. Residues: CASMGASVGSNEQFF.